This TCR beta chain was captured in a study of T cell repertoires in cytomegalovirus infection. On the study more broadly: Carrying CMV and the relevant HLA type showed in public TCR beta signatures.

MiXCR was run by TCRdb on the reads, yielding one entry per CDR3 protein. The sample includes around 900,000 distinct CDR3 sequences, roughly 30% seen only once; the top ten take around 15%. There are 16 residues in the CDR3. The germline V gene has CDR1 SGHVS and CDR2 FQNEAQ. The J segment lost 2 bases and the V segment lost 4 bases, leaving 7 bases of the junction unmatched. There are many counts of this clonotype. As yet, its antigen is unknown. Study-level points and caveats: Predominance within the ex vivo response was attributable to HLA-C-restricted CMV-specific TCR beta clonotypes. Cumulated frequencies of public TCR beta families served to identify carriers of CMV plus the relevant HLA.

The receptor comes from a human donor in good health (CMV status not recorded). Some clones in this sample may be carry-over from other donors' samples. V usage is TRBV7-8 and J usage is TRBJ2-7; 11 nucleotides align to TRBD2. Sample: cultured CD8+ T cells from PBMCs, taken from culture after CMV antigen stimulation. The CDR3 region is CASSSPSGGTTYEQYF. DNA for the CDR3: TGTGCCAGCAGCTCCCCTAGCGGGGGGACCACCTACGAGCAGTACTTC.